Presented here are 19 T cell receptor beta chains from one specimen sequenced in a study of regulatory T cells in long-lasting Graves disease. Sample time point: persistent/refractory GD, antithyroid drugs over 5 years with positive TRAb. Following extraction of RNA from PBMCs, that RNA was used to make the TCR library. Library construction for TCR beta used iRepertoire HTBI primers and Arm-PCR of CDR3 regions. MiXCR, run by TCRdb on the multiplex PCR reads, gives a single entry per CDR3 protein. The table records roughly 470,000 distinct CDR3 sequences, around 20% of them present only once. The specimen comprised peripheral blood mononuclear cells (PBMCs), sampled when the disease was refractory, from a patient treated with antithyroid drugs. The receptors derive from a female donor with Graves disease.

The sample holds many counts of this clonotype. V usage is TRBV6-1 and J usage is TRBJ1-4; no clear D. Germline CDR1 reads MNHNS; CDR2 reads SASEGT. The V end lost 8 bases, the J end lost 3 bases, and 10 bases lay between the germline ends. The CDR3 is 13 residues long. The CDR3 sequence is CASGGYSNEKLFF. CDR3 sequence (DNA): TGTGCCAGCGGCGGTTATTCTAATGAAAAACTGTTTTTT.

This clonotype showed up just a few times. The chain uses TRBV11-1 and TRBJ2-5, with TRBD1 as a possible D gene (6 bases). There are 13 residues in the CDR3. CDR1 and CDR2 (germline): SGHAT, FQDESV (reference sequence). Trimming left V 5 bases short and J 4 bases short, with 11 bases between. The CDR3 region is CASSAGARETQYF. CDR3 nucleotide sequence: TGTGCCAGCAGCGCAGGGGCCAGAGAGACCCAGTACTTC.

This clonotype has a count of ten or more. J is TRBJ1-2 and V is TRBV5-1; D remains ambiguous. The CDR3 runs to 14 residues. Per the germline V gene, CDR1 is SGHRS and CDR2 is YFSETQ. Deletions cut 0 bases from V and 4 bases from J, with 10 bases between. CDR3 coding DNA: TGCGCCAGCAGCTTGGACCCGACCGGCTATGGCTACACCTTC. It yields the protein CASSLDPTGYGYTF.

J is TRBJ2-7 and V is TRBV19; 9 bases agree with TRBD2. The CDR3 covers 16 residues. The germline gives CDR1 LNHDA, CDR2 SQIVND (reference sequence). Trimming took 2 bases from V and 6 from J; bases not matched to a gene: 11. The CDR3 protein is CASSISRWTSASEQYF. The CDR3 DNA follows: TGTGCCAGTAGTATATCTCGTTGGACTAGCGCCAGCGAGCAGTACTTC.

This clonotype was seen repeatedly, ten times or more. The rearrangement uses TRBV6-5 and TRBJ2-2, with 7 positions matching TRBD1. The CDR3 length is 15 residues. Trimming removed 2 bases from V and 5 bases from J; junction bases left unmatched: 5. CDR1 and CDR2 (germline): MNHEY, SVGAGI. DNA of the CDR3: TGTGCCAGCAGTTACCGACAGGGAGAGACCGGGGAGCTGTTTTTT. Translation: CASSYRQGETGELFF.

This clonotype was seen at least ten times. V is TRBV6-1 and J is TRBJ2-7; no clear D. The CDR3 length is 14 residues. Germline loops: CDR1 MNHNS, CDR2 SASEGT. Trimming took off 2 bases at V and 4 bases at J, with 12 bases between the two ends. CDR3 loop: CASSETYSLYEQYF. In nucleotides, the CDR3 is TGTGCCAGCAGTGAAACCTATAGCCTTTACGAGCAGTACTTC.

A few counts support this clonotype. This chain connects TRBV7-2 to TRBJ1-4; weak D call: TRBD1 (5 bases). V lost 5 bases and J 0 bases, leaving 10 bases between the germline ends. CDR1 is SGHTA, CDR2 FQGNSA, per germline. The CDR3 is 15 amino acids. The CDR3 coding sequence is TGTGCCAGCAGCCCCAAAGGGGCAACTAATGAAAAACTGTTTTTT. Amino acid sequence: CASSPKGATNEKLFF.

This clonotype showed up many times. CDR3: CASSLLATSDEQYF. CDR3 in DNA: TGTGCCAGCAGCTTACTAGCGACGTCAGACGAGCAGTACTTC. This rearrangement joins TRBV7-3 to TRBJ2-7, with D perhaps matching TRBD2 (6 bases). The CDR3 totals 14 residues. V was pared by 2 bases and J by 5 bases, with 13 bases between. Germline V gives CDR1 SGHTA, CDR2 FQGTGA.

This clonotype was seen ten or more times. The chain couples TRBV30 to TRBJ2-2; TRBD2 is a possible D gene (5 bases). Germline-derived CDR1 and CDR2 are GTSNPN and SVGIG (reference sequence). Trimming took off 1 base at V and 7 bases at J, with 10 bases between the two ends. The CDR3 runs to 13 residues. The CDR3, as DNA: TGTGCCTGGAGTGAGACTACACTCGGGGAGCTGTTTTTT. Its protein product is CAWSETTLGELFF.

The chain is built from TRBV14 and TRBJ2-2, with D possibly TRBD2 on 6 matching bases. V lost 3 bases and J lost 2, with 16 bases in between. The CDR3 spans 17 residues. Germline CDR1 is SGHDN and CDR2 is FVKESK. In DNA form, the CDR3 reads TGTGCCAGCAGCCAGGATCGTACTAGCAGAAACACCGGGGAGCTGTTTTTT. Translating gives CASSQDRTSRNTGELFF.

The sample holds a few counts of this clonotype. CDR3 loop: CASSTKGQGIYEQYF. In DNA form, the CDR3 reads TGTGCCAGTAGTACGAAGGGACAGGGGATCTACGAGCAGTACTTC. The chain carries TRBV19 and TRBJ2-7, with 10 positions matching TRBD1. Germline V CDR1 and CDR2: LNHDA, SQIVND (reference sequence). Trimming took 4 bases from V and 3 from J; bases not matched to a gene: 6. The CDR3 totals 15 residues.

The CDR3 reads CAIMGDSNVPSDTQYF. CDR3 nucleotides: TGTGCCATCATGGGGGACTCCAACGTTCCGTCAGATACGCAGTATTTT. This chain uses TRBV10-3 with TRBJ2-3; weak D call: TRBD2 (6 bases). Germline values: CDR1 ENHRY, CDR2 SYGVKD. This CDR3 is built from 16 residues. V was trimmed by 7 bases and J by 4 bases, leaving 21 bases between them.

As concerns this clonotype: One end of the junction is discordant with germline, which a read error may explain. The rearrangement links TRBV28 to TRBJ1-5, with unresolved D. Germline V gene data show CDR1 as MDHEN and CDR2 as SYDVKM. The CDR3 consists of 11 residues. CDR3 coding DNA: TGTGCCAGCAGTTTAAATCAGCTCCAGCATTTT. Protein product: CASSLNQLQHF.

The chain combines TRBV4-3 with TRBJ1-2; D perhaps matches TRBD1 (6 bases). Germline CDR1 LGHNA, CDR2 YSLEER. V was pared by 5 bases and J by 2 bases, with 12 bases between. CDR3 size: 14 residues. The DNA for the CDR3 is TGCGCCAGCAGCGAACAACAGGGAAACTATGGCTACACCTTC. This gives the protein CASSEQQGNYGYTF.

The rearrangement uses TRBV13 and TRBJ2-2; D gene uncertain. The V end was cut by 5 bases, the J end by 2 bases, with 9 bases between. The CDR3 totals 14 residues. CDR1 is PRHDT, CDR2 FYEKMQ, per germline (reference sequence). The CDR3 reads CASSRNPNTGELFF. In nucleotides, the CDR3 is TGTGCCAGCAGCCGAAACCCCAACACCGGGGAGCTGTTTTTT.

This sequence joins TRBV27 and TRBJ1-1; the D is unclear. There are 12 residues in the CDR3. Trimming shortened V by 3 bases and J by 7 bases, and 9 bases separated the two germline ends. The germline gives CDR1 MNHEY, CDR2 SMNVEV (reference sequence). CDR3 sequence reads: CASSLDGLEAFF. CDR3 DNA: TGTGCCAGCAGTTTGGACGGACTTGAAGCTTTCTTT.

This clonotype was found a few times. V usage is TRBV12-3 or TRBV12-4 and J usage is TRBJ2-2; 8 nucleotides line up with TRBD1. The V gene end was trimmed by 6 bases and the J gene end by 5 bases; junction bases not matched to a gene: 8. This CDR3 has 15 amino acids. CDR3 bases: TGTGCCAGCAGCGCGGACAGGGTCTATACCGGGGAGCTGTTTTTT. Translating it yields CASSADRVYTGELFF.

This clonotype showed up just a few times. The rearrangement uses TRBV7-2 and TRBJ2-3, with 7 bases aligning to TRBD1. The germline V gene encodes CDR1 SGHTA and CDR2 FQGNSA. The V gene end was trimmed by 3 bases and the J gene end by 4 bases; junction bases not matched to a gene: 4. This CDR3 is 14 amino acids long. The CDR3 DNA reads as TGTGCCAGCAGCTTGAGGGGGCGGCCAGATACGCAGTATTTT. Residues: CASSLRGRPDTQYF.

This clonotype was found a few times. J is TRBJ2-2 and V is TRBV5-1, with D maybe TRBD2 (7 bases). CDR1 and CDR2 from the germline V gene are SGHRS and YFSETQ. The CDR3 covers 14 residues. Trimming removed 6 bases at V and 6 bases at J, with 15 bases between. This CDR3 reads CASTPRGAPGELFF. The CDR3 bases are TGCGCCAGCACCCCTCGGGGGGCTCCCGGGGAGCTGTTTTTT.